The rows below give T cell receptor beta chains drawn from one sample of a study of cytomegalovirus exposure and HLA in healthy donors. This table comes from immunoSEQ multiplex PCR, and its TCRdb copy is limited to in-frame clones, with some not included. Of roughly 150,000 clones detected, about 80% appear once; the ten largest clones hold 4.5% to 6%. What was sequenced was PBMCs. Receptors originate from a man aged 30 to 39 in good health and CMV-seropositive. Each CDR3 is given with its conserved first and last residue. The order of the fields is V gene, J gene, clone size, D gene, CDR3 DNA, CDR3 protein. The D gene is left open where the match is weak. Clone size is shown for a subset of rows, as once, few, many or a class of expanded clone.

v_call: TRBV6-5; j_call: TRBJ1-1; clone_size: few; d_call: -; cdr3_nt: TGTGCCAGCAGTCGCCGTACAGACACTGAAGCTTTCTTT; cdr3_aa: CASSRRTDTEAFF
v_call: TRBV15; j_call: TRBJ2-7; clone_size: few; d_call: -; cdr3_nt: TGTGCCACCAGCAGAGAGTCTCCAGGGGAAATCTACGAGCAGTACTTC; cdr3_aa: CATSRESPGEIYEQYF
v_call: TRBV6-5; j_call: TRBJ1-6; clone_size: -; d_call: -; cdr3_nt: TGTGCCACCAGCACCAGCTCCTATAATTCACCCCTCCACTTT; cdr3_aa: CATSTSSYNSPLHF
v_call: TRBV29-1; j_call: TRBJ1-2; clone_size: -; d_call: -; cdr3_nt: TGCAGCGTTTCTCCGGGGCGGACAGACTATGGCTACACCTTC; cdr3_aa: CSVSPGRTDYGYTF
v_call: TRBV28; j_call: TRBJ1-3; clone_size: -; d_call: -; cdr3_nt: TGTGCCAGCCAGGGTTCTGGAAACACCATATATTTT; cdr3_aa: CASQGSGNTIYF
v_call: TRBV4-1; j_call: TRBJ1-2; clone_size: -; d_call: -; cdr3_nt: TGCGCCAGCAGCTCTTTTACAGTTAACTATGGCTACACCTTC; cdr3_aa: CASSSFTVNYGYTF
v_call: TRBV2; j_call: TRBJ1-2; clone_size: -; d_call: -; cdr3_nt: TGTGCCAGCAGCCCCGGACAGAGCTACTATGGCTACACCTTC; cdr3_aa: CASSPGQSYYGYTF
v_call: TRBV5-4; j_call: TRBJ2-3; clone_size: -; d_call: -; cdr3_nt: TGTGCCAGCAGCTTAGAGCGGGGCACAGATACGCAGTATTTT; cdr3_aa: CASSLERGTDTQYF
v_call: TRBV2; j_call: TRBJ2-5; clone_size: -; d_call: -; cdr3_nt: TGTGCCAGCAGTGAATTCTCCAGACAAGAGACCCAGTACTTC; cdr3_aa: CASSEFSRQETQYF
v_call: TRBV4-3; j_call: TRBJ1-2; clone_size: -; d_call: TRBD1; cdr3_nt: TGCGCCAGCAGCCCCGGGGACAGGGGCATAACCTATGGCTACACCTTC; cdr3_aa: CASSPGDRGITYGYTF
v_call: TRBV6-5; j_call: TRBJ1-1; clone_size: -; d_call: TRBD1; cdr3_nt: TGTGCCAGCAGTGAACAGGGGGGGAACACTGAAGCTTTCTTT; cdr3_aa: CASSEQGGNTEAFF
v_call: TRBV6-1; j_call: TRBJ2-1; clone_size: -; d_call: TRBD2; cdr3_nt: TGTGCCAGCAGTGCCCAACCCAGCGGGATAGGAGGTGAGCAGTTCTTC; cdr3_aa: CASSAQPSGIGGEQFF
v_call: TRBV27; j_call: TRBJ1-5; clone_size: -; d_call: TRBD1; cdr3_nt: TGTGCCAGCAAGCTGAGGGGACAGGGACGGGTTGGCAATCAGCCCCAGCATTTT; cdr3_aa: CASKLRGQGRVGNQPQHF
v_call: TRBV18; j_call: TRBJ2-2; clone_size: once; d_call: -; cdr3_nt: TGTGCCACTGTAGAGGGATCTGCGAACACCGGGGAGCTGTTTTTT; cdr3_aa: CATVEGSANTGELFF
v_call: TRBV2; j_call: TRBJ2-1; clone_size: -; d_call: -; cdr3_nt: TGTGCCAGCAGGAGTTACAATGAGCAGTTCTTC; cdr3_aa: CASRSYNEQFF
v_call: TRBV7-9; j_call: TRBJ2-2; clone_size: -; d_call: TRBD1; cdr3_nt: TGTGCCAGCTCAGGACAGGGGGTCACCGGGGAGCTGTTTTTT; cdr3_aa: CASSGQGVTGELFF
v_call: TRBV28; j_call: TRBJ2-5; clone_size: -; d_call: -; cdr3_nt: TGTGCCAGCAGTTTAGTCTGGGGAGGGACCCAGTACTTC; cdr3_aa: CASSLVWGGTQYF
v_call: TRBV7-7; j_call: TRBJ2-2; clone_size: -; d_call: -; cdr3_nt: TGTGCCAGCAGCTCATACCTATCCGGGGAGCTGTTTTTT; cdr3_aa: CASSSYLSGELFF
v_call: TRBV6-1; j_call: TRBJ1-2; clone_size: -; d_call: -; cdr3_nt: TGTGCCAGCAGTGAACAAGGCAGGGGCGGCTACACCTTC; cdr3_aa: CASSEQGRGGYTF
v_call: TRBV7-8; j_call: TRBJ2-1; clone_size: -; d_call: -; cdr3_nt: TGTGCCAGCAGGGGAGGGGGGGCGGTCAATGAGCAGTTCTTC; cdr3_aa: CASRGGGAVNEQFF
v_call: TRBV21-1; j_call: TRBJ2-7; clone_size: -; d_call: -; cdr3_nt: TGTGCCAGCAGCAAGCCCACCTGGACAGTACTTTCCTACGAGCAGTACTTC; cdr3_aa: CASSKPTWTVLSYEQYF
v_call: TRBV18; j_call: TRBJ1-4; clone_size: few; d_call: TRBD1; cdr3_nt: TGTGCCAGCTCGGTGACAGGGGCTAATGAAAAACTGTTTTTT; cdr3_aa: CASSVTGANEKLFF
v_call: TRBV7-9; j_call: TRBJ1-1; clone_size: -; d_call: TRBD1; cdr3_nt: TGTGCCAGCAGCGCCCAGACAGGGCCTAACACTGAAGCTTTCTTT; cdr3_aa: CASSAQTGPNTEAFF